Following are 8 T cell receptor beta chains from one sample sequenced in a study of identical twins. TCRdb called the 5' RACE reads again in MiXCR, with one record for every CDR3 protein. The sample shows 700,000 to 950,000 distinct CDR3 sequences, 9% to 15% of them seen only once. These data were likewise used in another study, on yellow fever vaccine responses in identical twins.

What was sequenced was PBMCs. The receptors stem from a woman aged 18 to 35 in good health.

This clonotype was counted a few times. Here the CDR3 reads CAISDRFEQYV. For the CDR3, the DNA is TGTGCCATCAGTGATAGGTTCGAGCAGTACGTC. The chain uses TRBV10-3 and TRBJ2-7; D is undetermined. V was clipped by 3 bases and J by 6 bases, with 6 bases between them. The V gene's germline CDR1 is ENHRY and CDR2 SYGVKD. CDR3 size: 11 residues.

The chain uses TRBV7-8 and TRBJ2-3, with 8 nucleotides matching TRBD2. Trimming removed 1 base from V and 8 bases from J; junction bases left unmatched: 14. This CDR3 comprises 17 residues. Per germline, CDR1 SGHVS and CDR2 FQNEAQ. CDR3 nucleotides: TGTGCCAGCAGCTTAGTACCCACTAGCGACCGGGGGGGTACGCAGTATTTT. Translation: CASSLVPTSDRGGTQYF. The whole variable domain, remainder taken from reference TRBV7-8 and TRBJ2-3, is GAGVSQSPRYKVAKRGQDVALRCDPISGHVSLFWYQQALGQGPEFLTYFQNEAQLDKSGLPSDRFFAERPEGSVSTLKIQRTQQEDSAVYLCASSLVPTSDRGGTQYFGPGTRLTVL.

The CDR3 reads CSAIDSTTYEQYV. In DNA form, the CDR3 reads TGCAGTGCGATCGACAGTACTACCTACGAGCAGTACGTC. The rearrangement joins TRBV20-1 to TRBJ2-7, with D possibly TRBD1 on 5 matching bases. V shed 6 bases and J shed 2 bases, with 14 bases lying between them. CDR1 is DFQATT and CDR2 is SNEGSKA in the germline V gene (reference sequence). This CDR3 has 13 amino acids.

V and J are TRBV6-1 and TRBJ2-5; 8 bases agree with TRBD2. The V gene end was trimmed by 5 bases and the J gene end by 3 bases; junction bases not matched to a gene: 8. Looked up from germline, CDR1 is MNHNS and CDR2 is SASEGT. The CDR3 spans 15 residues. The CDR3 DNA follows: TGTGCCAGCAGTCCCCGAGGTAGCGGGAAAGAGACCCAGTACTTC. This codes for CASSPRGSGKETQYF.

The CDR3 bases are TGTGCCAGCGGAGCTAACTGGTACACACAATTAACACTAGCCAAAAACATTCAGTACTTC. Translating gives CASGANWYTQLTLAKNIQYF. The J gene is TRBJ2-4, the V gene TRBV11-2, with D uncertain. CDR3 size: 20 residues. Trimming cost V 8 bases and J 0 bases, with 29 bases left between them. Germline values: CDR1 SGHAT, CDR2 FQNNGV.

This clonotype was picked up many times. This chain connects TRBV28 to TRBJ1-6; D is undetermined. Trimming removed 6 bases at V and 10 bases at J, with 10 bases between. This CDR3 has 12 residues. Per germline, CDR1 MDHEN and CDR2 SYDVKM. DNA of the CDR3: TGTGCCAGCAGCTCCATTGGCTCACCCCTCCACTTT. Translation: CASSSIGSPLHF.

The V and J genes are TRBV11-3 and TRBJ2-1; 7 bases agree with TRBD1. The germline V gene has CDR1 SGHNT and CDR2 YENEEA. This CDR3 has 15 amino acids. V was pared by 4 bases and J by 3 bases, with 6 bases of the junction left unmatched. CDR3 region: CASSSPDRLYNEQFF. The CDR3 DNA reads as TGTGCCAGCAGCTCCCCGGACAGGCTCTACAATGAGCAGTTCTTC.

This clonotype has only a few counts. This chain connects TRBV20-1 to TRBJ2-7; TRBD1 matches 11 bases. The CDR3 consists of 14 residues. V dropped 2 bases and J dropped 4; count of bases not matched to a gene: 4. Per the germline V gene, CDR1 is DFQATT and CDR2 is SNEGSKA (reference sequence). CDR3 DNA sequence: TGCAGTGCTAGAAGGACAGGGGGCAAGTACGAGCAGTACTTC. Encoded protein: CSARRTGGKYEQYF.